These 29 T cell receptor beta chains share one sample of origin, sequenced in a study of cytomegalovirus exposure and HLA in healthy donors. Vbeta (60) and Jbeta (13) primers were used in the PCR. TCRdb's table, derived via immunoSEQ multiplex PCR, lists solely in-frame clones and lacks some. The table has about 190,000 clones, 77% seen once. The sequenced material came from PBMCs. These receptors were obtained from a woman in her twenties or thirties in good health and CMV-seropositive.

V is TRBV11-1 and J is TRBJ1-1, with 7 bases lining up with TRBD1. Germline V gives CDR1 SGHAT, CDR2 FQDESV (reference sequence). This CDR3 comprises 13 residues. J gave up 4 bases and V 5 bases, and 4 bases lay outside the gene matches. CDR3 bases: TGTGCCAGCAGCGACAGGGAGTCCACTGAAGCTTTCTTT. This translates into CASSDRESTEAFF.

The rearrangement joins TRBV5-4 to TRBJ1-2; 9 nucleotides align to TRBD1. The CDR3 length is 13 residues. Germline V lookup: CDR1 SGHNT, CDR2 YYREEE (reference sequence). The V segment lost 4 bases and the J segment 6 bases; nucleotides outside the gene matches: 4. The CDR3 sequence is CASSTGQGNGYTF. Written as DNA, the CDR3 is TGTGCCAGCAGCACGGGACAGGGCAATGGCTACACCTTC.

DNA for the CDR3: TGTGCCTGGAGGGGAAAACTTGGACAGGGCCAAGAGACCCAGTACTTC. Translated: CAWRGKLGQGQETQYF. The chain carries TRBV30 and TRBJ2-5, with 8 bases lining up with TRBD1. This CDR3 has 16 residues. The germline V gene has CDR1 GTSNPN and CDR2 SVGIG (reference sequence). Losses at the gene ends were 3 bases for V and 1 base for J; bases not matched to a gene: 10.

CDR3 region: CASSPAGQRNYGYTF. The CDR3 nucleotides are TGCGCCAGCAGCCCCGCGGGACAGCGTAACTATGGCTACACCTTC. The V gene is TRBV4-1, the J gene TRBJ1-2; 7 bases match TRBD1. V dropped 4 bases and J dropped 1; count of bases not matched to a gene: 6. The CDR3 runs to 15 residues. Germline lookup yields CDR1 MGHRA and CDR2 YSYEKL.

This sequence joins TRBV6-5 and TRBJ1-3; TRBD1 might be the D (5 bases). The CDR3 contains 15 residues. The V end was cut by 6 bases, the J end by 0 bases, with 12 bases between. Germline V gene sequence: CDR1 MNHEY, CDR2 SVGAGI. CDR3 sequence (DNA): TGTGCCAGCAGACCGTGGGGCTACTCTGGAAACACCATATATTTT. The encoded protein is CASRPWGYSGNTIYF.

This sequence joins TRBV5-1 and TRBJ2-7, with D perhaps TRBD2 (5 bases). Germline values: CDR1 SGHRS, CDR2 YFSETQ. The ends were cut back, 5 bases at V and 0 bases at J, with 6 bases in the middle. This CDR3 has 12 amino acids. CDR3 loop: CASREGSYEQYF. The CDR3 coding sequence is TGCGCCAGCAGAGAGGGCTCCTACGAGCAGTACTTC. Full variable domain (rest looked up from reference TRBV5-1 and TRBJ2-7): KAGVTQTPRYLIKTRGQQVTLSCSPISGHRSVSWYQQTPGQGLQFLFEYFSETQRNKGNFPGRFSGRQFSNSRSEMNVSTLELGDSALYLCASREGSYEQYFGPGTRLTVT.

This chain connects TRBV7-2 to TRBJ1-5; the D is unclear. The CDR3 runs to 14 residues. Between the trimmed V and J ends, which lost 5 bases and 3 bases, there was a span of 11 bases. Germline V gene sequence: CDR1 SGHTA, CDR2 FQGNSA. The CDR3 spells CASSAPGNNQPQHF. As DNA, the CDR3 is TGTGCCAGCAGCGCCCCGGGGAACAATCAGCCCCAGCATTTT.

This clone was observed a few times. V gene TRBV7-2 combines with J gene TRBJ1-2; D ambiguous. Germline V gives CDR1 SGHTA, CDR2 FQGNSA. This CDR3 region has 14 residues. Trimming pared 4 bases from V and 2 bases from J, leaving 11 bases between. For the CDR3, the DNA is TGTGCCAGCAGCTATTCGACGGGAAACTATGGCTACACCTTC. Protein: CASSYSTGNYGYTF.

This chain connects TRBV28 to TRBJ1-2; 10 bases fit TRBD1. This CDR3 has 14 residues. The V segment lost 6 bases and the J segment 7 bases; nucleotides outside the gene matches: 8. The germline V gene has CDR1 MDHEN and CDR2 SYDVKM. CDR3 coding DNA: TGTGCCAGCAGGATACCGGGACAGGGGTTTGGCTACACCTTC. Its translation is CASRIPGQGFGYTF.

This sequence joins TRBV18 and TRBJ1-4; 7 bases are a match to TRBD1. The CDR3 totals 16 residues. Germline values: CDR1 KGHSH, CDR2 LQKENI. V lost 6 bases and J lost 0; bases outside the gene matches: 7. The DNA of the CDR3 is TGTGCCAGCTCTGGGGACAGATTTGCAACTAATGAAAAACTGTTTTTT. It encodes CASSGDRFATNEKLFF.

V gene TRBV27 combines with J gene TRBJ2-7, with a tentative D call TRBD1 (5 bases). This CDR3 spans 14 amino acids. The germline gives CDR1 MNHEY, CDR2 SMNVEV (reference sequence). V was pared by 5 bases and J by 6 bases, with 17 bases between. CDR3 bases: TGTGCCAGCAGTCAAAAGGGGTGGCTTACCGAGCAGTACTTC. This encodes CASSQKGWLTEQYF.

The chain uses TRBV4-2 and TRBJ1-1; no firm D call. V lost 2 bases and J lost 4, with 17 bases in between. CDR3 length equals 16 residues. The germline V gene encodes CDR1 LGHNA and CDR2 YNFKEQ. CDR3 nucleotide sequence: TGTGCCAGCAGCCAAACTCGGGGTTCGGCGACCACTGAAGCTTTCTTT. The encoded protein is CASSQTRGSATTEAFF.

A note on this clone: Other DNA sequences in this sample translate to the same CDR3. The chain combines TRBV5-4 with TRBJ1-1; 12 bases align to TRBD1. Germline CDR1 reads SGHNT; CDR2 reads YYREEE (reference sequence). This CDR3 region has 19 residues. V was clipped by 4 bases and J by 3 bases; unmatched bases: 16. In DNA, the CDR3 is TGTGCCAGCAGCCTCCCCCCCGGGACAGGGGGCAAGAGGGACACTGAAGCTTTCTTT. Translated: CASSLPPGTGGKRDTEAFF.

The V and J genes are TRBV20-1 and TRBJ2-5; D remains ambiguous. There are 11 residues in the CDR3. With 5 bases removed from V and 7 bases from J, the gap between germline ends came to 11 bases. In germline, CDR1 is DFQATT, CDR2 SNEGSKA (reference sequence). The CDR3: CSAPRAGTQYF. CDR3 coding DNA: TGCAGTGCTCCACGAGCCGGGACCCAGTACTTC.

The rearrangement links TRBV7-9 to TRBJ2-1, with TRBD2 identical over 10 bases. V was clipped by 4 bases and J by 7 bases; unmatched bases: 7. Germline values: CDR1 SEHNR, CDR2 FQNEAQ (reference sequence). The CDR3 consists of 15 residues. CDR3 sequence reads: CASSSLAGVMNEQFF. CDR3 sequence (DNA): TGTGCCAGCAGCTCTCTAGCGGGAGTGATGAATGAGCAGTTCTTC.

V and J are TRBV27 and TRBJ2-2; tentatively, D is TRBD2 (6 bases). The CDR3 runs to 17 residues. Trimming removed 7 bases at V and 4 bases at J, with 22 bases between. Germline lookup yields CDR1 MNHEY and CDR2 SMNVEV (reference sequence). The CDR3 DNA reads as TGTGCCAGCACCTTCTACGTCCGGGGGTTAGGCACCGGGGAGCTGTTTTTT. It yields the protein CASTFYVRGLGTGELFF.

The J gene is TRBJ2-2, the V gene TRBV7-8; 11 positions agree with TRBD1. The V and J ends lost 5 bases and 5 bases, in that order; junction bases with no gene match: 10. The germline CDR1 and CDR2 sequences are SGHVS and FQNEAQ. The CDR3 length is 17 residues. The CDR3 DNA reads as TGTGCCAGCAGCCCACGGACAGGGGGCTTAAGGACCGGGGAGCTGTTTTTT. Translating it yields CASSPRTGGLRTGELFF.

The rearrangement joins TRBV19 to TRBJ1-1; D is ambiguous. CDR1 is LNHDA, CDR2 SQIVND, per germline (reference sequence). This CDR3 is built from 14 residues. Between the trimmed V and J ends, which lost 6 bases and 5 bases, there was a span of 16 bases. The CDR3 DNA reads TGTGCCAGTAGCCTAGGACTTGTGGGAACTGAAGCTTTCTTT. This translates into CASSLGLVGTEAFF.

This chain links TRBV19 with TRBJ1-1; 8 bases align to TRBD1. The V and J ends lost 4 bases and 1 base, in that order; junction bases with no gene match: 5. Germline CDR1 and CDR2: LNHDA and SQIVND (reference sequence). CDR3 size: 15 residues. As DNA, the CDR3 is TGTGCCAGTAGTAGTTCCGGGACAGGGAACACTGAAGCTTTCTTT. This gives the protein CASSSSGTGNTEAFF.

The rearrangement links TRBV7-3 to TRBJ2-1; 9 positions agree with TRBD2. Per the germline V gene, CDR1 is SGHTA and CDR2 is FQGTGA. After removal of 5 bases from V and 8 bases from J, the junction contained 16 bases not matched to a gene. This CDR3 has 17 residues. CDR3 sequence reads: CASSPRHMAGGPDEQFF. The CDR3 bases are TGTGCCAGCAGCCCACGGCACATGGCGGGAGGGCCAGATGAGCAGTTCTTC.

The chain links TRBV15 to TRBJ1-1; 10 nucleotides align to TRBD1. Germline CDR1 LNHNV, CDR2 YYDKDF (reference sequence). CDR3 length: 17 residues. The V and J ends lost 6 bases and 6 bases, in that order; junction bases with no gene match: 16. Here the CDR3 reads CATSNPGQGPTGAEAFF. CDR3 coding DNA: TGTGCCACCAGTAACCCGGGACAGGGGCCGACAGGGGCTGAAGCTTTCTTT.

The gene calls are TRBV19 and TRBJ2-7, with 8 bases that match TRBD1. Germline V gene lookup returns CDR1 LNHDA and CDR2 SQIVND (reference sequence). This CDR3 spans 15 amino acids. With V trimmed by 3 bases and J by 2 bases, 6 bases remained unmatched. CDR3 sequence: CASSIAWTGTYEQYF. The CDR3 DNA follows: TGTGCCAGTAGTATTGCTTGGACAGGGACCTACGAGCAGTACTTC.

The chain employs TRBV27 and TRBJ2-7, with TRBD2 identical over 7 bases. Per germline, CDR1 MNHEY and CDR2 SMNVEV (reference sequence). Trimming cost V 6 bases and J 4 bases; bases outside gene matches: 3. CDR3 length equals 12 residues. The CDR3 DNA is TGTGCCAGCAGCTCTAGCGGATACGAGCAGTACTTC. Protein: CASSSSGYEQYF.

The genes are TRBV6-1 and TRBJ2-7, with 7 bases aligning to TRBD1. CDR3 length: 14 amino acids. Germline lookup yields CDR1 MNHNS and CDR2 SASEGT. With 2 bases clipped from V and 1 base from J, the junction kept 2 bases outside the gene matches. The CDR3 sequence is CASSEPGGSYEQYF. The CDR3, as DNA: TGTGCCAGCAGTGAACCAGGGGGTTCCTACGAGCAGTACTTC.

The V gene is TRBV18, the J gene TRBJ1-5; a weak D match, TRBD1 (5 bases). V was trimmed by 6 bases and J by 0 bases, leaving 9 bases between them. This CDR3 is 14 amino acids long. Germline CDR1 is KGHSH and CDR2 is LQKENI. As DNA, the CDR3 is TGTGCCAGCTCTGCGACAGATAGCAATCAGCCCCAGCATTTT. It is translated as CASSATDSNQPQHF. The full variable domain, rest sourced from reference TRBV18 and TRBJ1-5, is NAGVMQNPRHLVRRRGQEARLRCSPMKGHSHVYWYRQLPEEGLKFMVYLQKENIIDESGMPKERFSAEFPKEGPSILRIQQVVRGDSAAYFCASSATDSNQPQHFGDGTRLSIL.

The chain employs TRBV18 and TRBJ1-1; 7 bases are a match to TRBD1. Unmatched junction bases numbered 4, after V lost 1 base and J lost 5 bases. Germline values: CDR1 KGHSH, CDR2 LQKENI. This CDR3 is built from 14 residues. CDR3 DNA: TGTGCCAGCTCACCACTTCAGGGGGTGACTGAAGCTTTCTTT. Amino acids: CASSPLQGVTEAFF. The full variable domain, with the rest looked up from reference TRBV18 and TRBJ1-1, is NAGVMQNPRHLVRRRGQEARLRCSPMKGHSHVYWYRQLPEEGLKFMVYLQKENIIDESGMPKERFSAEFPKEGPSILRIQQVVRGDSAAYFCASSPLQGVTEAFFGQGTRLTVV.

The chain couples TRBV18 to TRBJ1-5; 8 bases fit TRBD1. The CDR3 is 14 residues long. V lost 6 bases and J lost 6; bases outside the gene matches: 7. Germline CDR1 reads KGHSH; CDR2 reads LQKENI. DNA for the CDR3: TGTGCCAGCTCCCCGACAGGGGAGACTCAGCCCCAGCATTTT. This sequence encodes CASSPTGETQPQHF.

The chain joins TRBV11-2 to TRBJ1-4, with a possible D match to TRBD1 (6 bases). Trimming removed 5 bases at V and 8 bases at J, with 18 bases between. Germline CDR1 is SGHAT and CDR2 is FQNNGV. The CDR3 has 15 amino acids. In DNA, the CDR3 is TGTGCCAGCAGCGCTTACAGGGCGGCACGAGAAAAACTGTTTTTT. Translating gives CASSAYRAAREKLFF.

The CDR3 is CASVTSGNNSPLHF. The CDR3 coding sequence is TGTGCCAGCGTCACGTCCGGGAACAATTCACCCCTCCACTTT. The chain employs TRBV2 and TRBJ1-6; D gene unclear. The CDR3 runs to 14 residues. V was shortened by 8 bases and J by 7 bases, with 15 bases between the two germline ends. Germline-derived CDR1 and CDR2 are SNHLY and FYNNEI.